Below are 9 T cell receptor beta chains sequenced from a single sample in a study of CD8+CD57+ T cells in acquired aplastic anemia. Investigators profiled TCR beta VDJ and CDR3 from genomic DNA template. TCRdb processed the reads anew with MiXCR; each CDR3 protein has one entry. The repertoire holds roughly 150,000 distinct CDR3 sequences, with roughly 47% as singletons. Material: sorted CD4+, CD8+, or CD8+CD57+ T cells (not recorded which) from PBMCs. These receptors all stem from a human donor in good health.

CDR3 in DNA: TGTGCCAGCAGTGAATTGGGCGAAACGGGCCCGTACAATGAGCAGTTCTTC. This codes for CASSELGETGPYNEQFF. The V gene is TRBV2, the J gene TRBJ2-1; D ambiguous. This CDR3 comprises 17 residues. The germline gives CDR1 SNHLY, CDR2 FYNNEI. Trimming removed 2 bases from V and 4 bases from J, with 18 bases in between.

This clonotype occurred many times. The rearrangement uses TRBV6-1 and TRBJ1-1; 9 nucleotides align to TRBD1. Germline V CDR1 and CDR2: MNHNS, SASEGT. The junction had 8 bases not matched to a gene; V was cut back by 6 bases and J by 3 bases. The CDR3 is made up of 15 amino acids. In nucleotides, the CDR3 is TGTGCCAGCAGACCGGGACAGGGAGGGTACACTGAAGCTTTCTTT. It yields the protein CASRPGQGGYTEAFF.

On this clonotype: A clone one base away is much larger, so this may be a read error. The chain couples TRBV7-7 to TRBJ2-3, with 8 bases aligning to TRBD1. The CDR3 has 15 residues. CDR1 and CDR2 from the germline V gene are SSHAT and FNYEAQ (reference sequence). CDR3 DNA sequence: TGTGCTAGCAGCCTGGACAGGGCTCTGACAGATACGCAGTATTTT. Protein product: CASSLDRALTDTQYF.

The J gene is TRBJ2-3, the V gene TRBV4-1, with TRBD2 matching 15 bases. Per the germline V gene, CDR1 is MGHRA and CDR2 is YSYEKL. After removal of 3 bases from V and 5 bases from J, the junction contained 15 bases not matched to a gene. This CDR3 contains 20 residues. The DNA of the CDR3 is TGCGCCAGCAGCCATCGAAGGACTAGCGGGGGGGCGAGTCCTTTAGATACGCAGTATTTT. Its translation is CASSHRRTSGGASPLDTQYF.

The chain has TRBV5-1 and TRBJ2-7; a possible D gene is TRBD1 (6 bases). Trimming took off 0 bases at V and 0 bases at J, with 13 bases between the two ends. Germline V gene data show CDR1 as SGHRS and CDR2 as YFSETQ. CDR3 length equals 16 residues. The CDR3 here is CASSLAGAISSYEQYF. CDR3 nucleotide sequence: TGCGCCAGCAGCTTGGCAGGGGCGATAAGCTCCTACGAGCAGTACTTC.

With regard to this clonotype: Likely a read error: the CDR3 ends without its conserved phenylalanine or tryptophan. V gene TRBV18 combines with J gene TRBJ1-5, with a possible D match to TRBD1 (6 bases). V shed 4 bases and J shed 1 base, with 8 bases lying between them. This CDR3 has 14 amino acids. The germline V gene has CDR1 KGHSH and CDR2 LQKENI. For the CDR3, the DNA is TGTGCCAGCTCACGACAGGCGAGCAATCAGCCCCAGCATTCT. This translates into CASSRQASNQPQHS.

The chain carries TRBV7-8 and TRBJ2-7, with D unresolved. The CDR3 sequence is 11 residues long. Per germline, CDR1 SGHVS and CDR2 FQNEAQ. V was clipped by 5 bases and J by 6 bases, with 8 bases between them. For the CDR3, the DNA is TGTGCCAGCAGCCAATACGGCGAGCAGTACTTC. It yields the protein CASSQYGEQYF.

This clonotype was seen only a few times. The rearrangement joins TRBV2 to TRBJ1-2, with D uncertain. The germline V and J ends were trimmed by 1 base and 6 bases, with 12 bases remaining between them. Germline lookup yields CDR1 SNHLY and CDR2 FYNNEI. The CDR3 extends over 14 amino acids. CDR3 sequence reads: CASSEDVGTDGYTF. The CDR3 DNA reads TGTGCCAGCAGTGAAGACGTAGGAACAGATGGCTACACCTTC.

This clonotype occurred a few times. The rearrangement uses TRBV3-1 and TRBJ1-1; D call uncertain. The germline V gene has CDR1 LGHDT and CDR2 YNNKEL (reference sequence). The CDR3 has 14 amino acids. V was clipped by 8 bases and J by 5 bases, with 18 bases between them. CDR3: CASGAAGRWTEAFF. The CDR3 bases are TGTGCCAGCGGAGCCGCAGGAAGGTGGACTGAAGCTTTCTTT. Using reference TRBV3-1 and TRBJ1-1 for the parts outside the CDR3, the full variable domain is DTAVSQTPKYLVTQMGNDKSIKCEQNLGHDTMYWYKQDSKKFLKIMFSYNNKELIINETVPNRFSPKSPDKAHLNLHINSLELGDSAVYFCASGAAGRWTEAFFGQGTRLTVV.